These T cell receptor beta chains were read from a single sample in a study of radiotherapy plus CTLA-4 blockade in lung cancer. Sequencing was performed with immunoSEQ multiplex PCR; in TCRdb, only in-frame clones are kept and a portion is missing. The table has around 63,000 clones, approximately 76% seen once. This material consisted of peripheral blood, taken from a patient treated with radiotherapy plus ipilimumab. The source is a human donor with non-small cell lung cancer whose response to radiotherapy plus ipilimumab could not be evaluated. Some clones in this sample may be carry-over from other donors' samples. CDR3s include the opening cysteine and the closing phenylalanine or tryptophan. The D gene is left open where the match is weak. The listing skips clone size in some rows; elsewhere it reads once, few, many or a size class.

clone_size,v_call,d_call,j_call,cdr3_nt,cdr3_aa
few,TRBV27,NA,TRBJ2-7,TGTGCCAGCAGTTTAGACAGCCACGAGCAGTACTTC,CASSLDSHEQYF
NA,TRBV11-2,NA,TRBJ1-5,TGTGCCAGCAGCTTAGGTCAGCCGGGAGAGCCCCAGCATTTT,CASSLGQPGEPQHF
NA,TRBV2,TRBD1,TRBJ1-2,TGTGCCAGCAGTCTAAACAGGGGATATGGCTACACCTTC,CASSLNRGYGYTF
NA,TRBV6-4,NA,TRBJ1-1,TGTGCCAGCAGTTTGGAGGCCGCAACCATGAACACTGAAGCTTTCTTT,CASSLEAATMNTEAFF
NA,TRBV5-1,TRBD1,TRBJ1-2,TGCGCCAGCAGCTTGGTGGAGGGGGCTTATGGCTACACCTTC,CASSLVEGAYGYTF
few,TRBV18,TRBD1,TRBJ1-5,TGTGCCAGCTCACCACTGCAGGGACAGGGGAGCAATCAGCCCCAGCATTTT,CASSPLQGQGSNQPQHF
once,TRBV6-5,NA,TRBJ1-6,TGTGCCAGCAGTCCTAGACAGGAGTATAATTCACCCCTCCACTTT,CASSPRQEYNSPLHF
NA,TRBV10-3,TRBD1,TRBJ2-1,TGTGCCATCAGTGAGTACAGGGGGCTAGGAAATGAGCAGTTCTTC,CAISEYRGLGNEQFF
NA,TRBV5-1,NA,TRBJ1-5,TGCGCCAGCAGCCTTCTGGGGGGTAGCAATCAGCCCCAGCATTTT,CASSLLGGSNQPQHF
once,TRBV4-1,NA,TRBJ1-3,TGCGCCAGCAGCCAACCAGGGACATCTGGAAACACCATATATTTT,CASSQPGTSGNTIYF
NA,TRBV14,NA,TRBJ1-6,TGTGCCAGCAGCCAAGTGGGACTCGAGTCCCGTAATTCACCCCTCCACTTT,CASSQVGLESRNSPLHF
NA,TRBV6-6,TRBD1,TRBJ2-7,TGTGCCAGCAGTCCCCGACAGGGCGCGGCCTACGAGCAGTACTTC,CASSPRQGAAYEQYF
NA,TRBV10-3,NA,TRBJ1-2,TGTGCCATCAGGGTTACCAGAAACGATGGCTACACCTTC,CAIRVTRNDGYTF
NA,TRBV25-1,NA,TRBJ2-7,TGTGCCAGCAGCCTGGTCTACGAGCAGTACTTC,CASSLVYEQYF
NA,TRBV5-1,TRBD1,TRBJ2-2,TGCGCCAGCAGGGAAGACAGGGCCGGGGAGCTGTTTTTT,CASREDRAGELFF
NA,TRBV27,TRBD1,TRBJ2-7,TGTGCCAGCAGCCCCCTATCCGGGACAGGGGACTACGAGCAGTACTTC,CASSPLSGTGDYEQYF
NA,TRBV29-1,TRBD1,TRBJ1-4,TGCAGCGTCACCGGACAGGGCCGGAATGAAAAACTGTTTTTT,CSVTGQGRNEKLFF
few,TRBV20-1,NA,TRBJ2-5,TGCAGTGCTAGTCAGCAAGAGACCCAGTACTTC,CSASQQETQYF
NA,TRBV2,TRBD2,TRBJ2-5,TGTGCCAGCAAACTCACTAGCGAAGAGACCCAGTACTTC,CASKLTSEETQYF
NA,TRBV19,NA,TRBJ1-5,TGTGCCAGTAGCCCAGGGGACCCACACGGGGATCAAGGTAATCAGCCCCAGCATTTT,CASSPGDPHGDQGNQPQHF
NA,TRBV4-3,TRBD1,TRBJ2-2,TGCGCCAGCAGCCAATGGCTCTCCGGACAGGGGGACACCGGGGAGCTGTTTTTT,CASSQWLSGQGDTGELFF
once,TRBV7-2,NA,TRBJ1-5,TGTGCCAGCAGCTCCAGGGGAATCAATCAGCCCCAGCATTTT,CASSSRGINQPQHF